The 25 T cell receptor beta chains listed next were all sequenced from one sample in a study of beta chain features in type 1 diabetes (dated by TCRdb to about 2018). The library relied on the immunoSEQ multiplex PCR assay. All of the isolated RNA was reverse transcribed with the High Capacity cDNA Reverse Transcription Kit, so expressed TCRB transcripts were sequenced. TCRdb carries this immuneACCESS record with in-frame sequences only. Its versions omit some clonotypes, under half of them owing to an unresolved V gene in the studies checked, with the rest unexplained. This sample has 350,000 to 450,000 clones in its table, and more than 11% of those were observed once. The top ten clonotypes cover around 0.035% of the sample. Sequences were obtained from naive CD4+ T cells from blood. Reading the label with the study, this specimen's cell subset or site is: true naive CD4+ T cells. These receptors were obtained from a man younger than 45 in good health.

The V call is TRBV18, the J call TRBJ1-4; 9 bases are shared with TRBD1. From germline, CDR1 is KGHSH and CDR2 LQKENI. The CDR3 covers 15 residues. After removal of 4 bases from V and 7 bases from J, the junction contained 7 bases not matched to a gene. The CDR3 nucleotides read TGTGCCAGCTCACGTCAAACAGGGGGCGGTGAAAAACTGTTTTTT. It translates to CASSRQTGGGEKLFF. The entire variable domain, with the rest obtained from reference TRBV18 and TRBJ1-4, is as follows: NAGVMQNPRHLVRRRGQEARLRCSPMKGHSHVYWYRQLPEEGLKFMVYLQKENIIDESGMPKERFSAEFPKEGPSILRIQQVVRGDSAAYFCASSRQTGGGEKLFFGSGTQLSVL.

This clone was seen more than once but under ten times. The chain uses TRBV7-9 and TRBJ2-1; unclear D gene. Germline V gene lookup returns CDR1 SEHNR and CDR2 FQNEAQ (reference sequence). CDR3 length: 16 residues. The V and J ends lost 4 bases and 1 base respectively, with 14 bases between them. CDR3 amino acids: CASSSFMIGSYNEQFF. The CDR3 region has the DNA TGTGCCAGCAGCTCCTTTATGATAGGGTCCTACAATGAGCAGTTCTTC.

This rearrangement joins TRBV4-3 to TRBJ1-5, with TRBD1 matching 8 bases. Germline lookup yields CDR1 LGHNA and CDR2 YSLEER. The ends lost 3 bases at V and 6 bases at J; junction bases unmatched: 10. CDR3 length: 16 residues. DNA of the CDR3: TGCGCCAGCAGCCAGACGACAGGGGATTTGGGTCAGCCCCAGCATTTT. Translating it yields CASSQTTGDLGQPQHF.

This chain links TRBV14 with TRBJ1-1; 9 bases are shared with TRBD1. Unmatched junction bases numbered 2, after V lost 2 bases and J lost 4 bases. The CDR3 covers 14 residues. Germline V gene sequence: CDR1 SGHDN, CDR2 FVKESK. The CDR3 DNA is TGTGCCAGCAGCCAAACAGGGGGCACCACTGAAGCTTTCTTT. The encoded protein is CASSQTGGTTEAFF.

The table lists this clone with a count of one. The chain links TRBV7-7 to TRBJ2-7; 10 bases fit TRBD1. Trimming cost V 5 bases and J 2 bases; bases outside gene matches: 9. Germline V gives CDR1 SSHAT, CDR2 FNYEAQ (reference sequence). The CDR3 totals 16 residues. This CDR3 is CASSPSPGQGTYEQYF. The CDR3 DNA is TGTGCCAGCAGCCCCTCCCCGGGACAGGGGACCTACGAGCAGTACTTC.

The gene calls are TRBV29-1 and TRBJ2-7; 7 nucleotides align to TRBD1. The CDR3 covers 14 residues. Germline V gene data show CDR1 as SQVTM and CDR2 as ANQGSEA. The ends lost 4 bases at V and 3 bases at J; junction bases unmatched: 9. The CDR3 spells CSVGPRQGIYEQYF. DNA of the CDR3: TGCAGCGTTGGTCCGCGACAGGGTATCTACGAGCAGTACTTC.

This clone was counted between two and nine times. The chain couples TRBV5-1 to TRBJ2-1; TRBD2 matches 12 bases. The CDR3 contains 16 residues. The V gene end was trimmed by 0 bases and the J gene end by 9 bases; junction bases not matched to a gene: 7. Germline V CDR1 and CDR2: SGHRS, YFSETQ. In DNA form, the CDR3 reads TGCGCCAGCAGCTTGGATGCTAGCGGGAGGGCCATTGAGCAGTTCTTC. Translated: CASSLDASGRAIEQFF. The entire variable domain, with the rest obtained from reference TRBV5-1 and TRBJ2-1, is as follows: KAGVTQTPRYLIKTRGQQVTLSCSPISGHRSVSWYQQTPGQGLQFLFEYFSETQRNKGNFPGRFSGRQFSNSRSEMNVSTLELGDSALYLCASSLDASGRAIEQFFGPGTRLTVL.

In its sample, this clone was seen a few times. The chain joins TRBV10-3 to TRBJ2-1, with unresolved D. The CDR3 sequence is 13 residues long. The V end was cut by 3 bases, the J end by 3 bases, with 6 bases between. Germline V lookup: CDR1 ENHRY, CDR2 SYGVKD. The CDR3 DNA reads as TGTGCCATCAGTGACCAGAACTACAATGAGCAGTTCTTC. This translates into CAISDQNYNEQFF.

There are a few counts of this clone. The CDR3 region has the DNA TGTGCCAGCGGGGCGACGGAGAGCTCCTACAATGAGCAGTTCTTC. It specifies CASGATESSYNEQFF. This rearrangement joins TRBV9 to TRBJ2-1; D perhaps matches TRBD1 (5 bases). Trimming pared 7 bases from V and 0 bases from J, leaving 14 bases between. The CDR3 sequence is 15 residues long. Germline values: CDR1 SGDLS, CDR2 YYNGEE.

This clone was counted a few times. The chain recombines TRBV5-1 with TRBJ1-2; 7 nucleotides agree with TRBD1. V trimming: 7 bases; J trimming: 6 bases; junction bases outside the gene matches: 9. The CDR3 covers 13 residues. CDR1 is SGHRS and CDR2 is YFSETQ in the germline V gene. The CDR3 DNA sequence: TGCGCCAGCGGGGACAGTCTTTCGGATGGCTACACCTTC. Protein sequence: CASGDSLSDGYTF.

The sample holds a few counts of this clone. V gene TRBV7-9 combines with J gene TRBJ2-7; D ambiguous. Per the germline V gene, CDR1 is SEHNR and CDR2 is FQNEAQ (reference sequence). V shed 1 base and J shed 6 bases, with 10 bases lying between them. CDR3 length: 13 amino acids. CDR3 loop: CASSLDQHGEQYV. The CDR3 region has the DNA TGTGCCAGCAGCTTAGACCAGCACGGCGAGCAGTACGTC.

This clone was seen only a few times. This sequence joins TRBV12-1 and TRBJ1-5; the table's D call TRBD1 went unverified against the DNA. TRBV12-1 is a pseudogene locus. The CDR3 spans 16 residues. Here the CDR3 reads CASTLYQVVYNQPQHF. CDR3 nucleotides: TGTGCCAGCACCTTGTACCAGGTAGTCTACAATCAGCCCCAGCATTTT.

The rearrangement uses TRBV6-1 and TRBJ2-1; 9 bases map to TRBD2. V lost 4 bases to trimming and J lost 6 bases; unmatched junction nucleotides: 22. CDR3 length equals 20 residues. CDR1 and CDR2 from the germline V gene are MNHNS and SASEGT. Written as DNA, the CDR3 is TGTGCCAGCAGTGTTGTATCGGGGAGTAGCGGGAGTTTATTAGGCAATGAGCAGTTCTTC. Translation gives CASSVVSGSSGSLLGNEQFF.

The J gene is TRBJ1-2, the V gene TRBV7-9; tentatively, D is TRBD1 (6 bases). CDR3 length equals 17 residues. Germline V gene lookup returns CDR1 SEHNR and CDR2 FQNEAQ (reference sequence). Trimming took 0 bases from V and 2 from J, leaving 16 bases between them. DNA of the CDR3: TGTGCCAGCAGCTTAGCGCTCTCAGGGGTGATCAACTATGGCTACACCTTC. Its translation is CASSLALSGVINYGYTF.

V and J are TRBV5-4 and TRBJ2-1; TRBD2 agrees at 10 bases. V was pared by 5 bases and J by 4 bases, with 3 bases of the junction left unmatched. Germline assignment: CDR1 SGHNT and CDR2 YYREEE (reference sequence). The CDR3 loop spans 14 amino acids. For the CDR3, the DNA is TGTGCCAGCAGTCTTAGCGGGGGGTACAATGAGCAGTTCTTC. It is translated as CASSLSGGYNEQFF.

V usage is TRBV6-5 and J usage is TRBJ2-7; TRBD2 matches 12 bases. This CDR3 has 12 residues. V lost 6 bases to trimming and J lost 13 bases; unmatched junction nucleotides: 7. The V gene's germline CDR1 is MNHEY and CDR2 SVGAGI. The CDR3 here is CASRQTSGRIYV. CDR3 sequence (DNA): TGTGCCAGCAGACAGACTAGCGGGAGAATTTACGTC.

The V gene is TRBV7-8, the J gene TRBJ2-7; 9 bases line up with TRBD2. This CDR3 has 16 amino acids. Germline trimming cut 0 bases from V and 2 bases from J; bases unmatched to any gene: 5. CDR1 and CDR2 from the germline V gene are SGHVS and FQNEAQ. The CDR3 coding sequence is TGTGCCAGCAGCTTAGCGCGAGTAGCGGGAGCCTACGAGCAGTACGTC. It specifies CASSLARVAGAYEQYV.

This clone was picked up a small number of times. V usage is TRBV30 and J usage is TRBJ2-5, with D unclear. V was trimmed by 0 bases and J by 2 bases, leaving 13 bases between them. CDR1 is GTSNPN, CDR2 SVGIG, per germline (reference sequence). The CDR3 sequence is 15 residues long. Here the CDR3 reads CAWSVPGGLQETQYF. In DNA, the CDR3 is TGTGCCTGGAGTGTACCGGGTGGCCTACAAGAGACCCAGTACTTC.

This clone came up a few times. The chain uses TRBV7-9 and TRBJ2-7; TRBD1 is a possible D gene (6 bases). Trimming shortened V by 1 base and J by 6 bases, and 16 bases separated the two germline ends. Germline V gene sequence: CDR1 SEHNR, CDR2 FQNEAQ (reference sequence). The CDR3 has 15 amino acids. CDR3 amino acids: CASSLETGFGGEQYV. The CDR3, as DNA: TGTGCCAGCAGCTTAGAAACAGGGTTCGGAGGCGAGCAGTACGTC.

CDR3: CASSQDLAGYNEQFF. The DNA for the CDR3 is TGTGCCAGCAGCCAAGATCTAGCGGGATACAATGAGCAGTTCTTC. The chain links TRBV4-2 to TRBJ2-1; TRBD2 agrees at 9 bases. CDR3 length: 15 amino acids. The V gene end was trimmed by 0 bases and the J gene end by 4 bases; junction bases not matched to a gene: 1. CDR1 and CDR2 from the germline V gene are LGHNA and YNFKEQ.

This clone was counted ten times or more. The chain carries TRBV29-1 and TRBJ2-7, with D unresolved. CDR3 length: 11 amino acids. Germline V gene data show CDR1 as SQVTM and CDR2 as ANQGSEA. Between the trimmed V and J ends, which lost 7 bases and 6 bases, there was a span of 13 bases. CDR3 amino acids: CSARTNVEQYF. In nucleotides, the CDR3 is TGCAGCGCCCGAACGAACGTCGAGCAGTACTTC.

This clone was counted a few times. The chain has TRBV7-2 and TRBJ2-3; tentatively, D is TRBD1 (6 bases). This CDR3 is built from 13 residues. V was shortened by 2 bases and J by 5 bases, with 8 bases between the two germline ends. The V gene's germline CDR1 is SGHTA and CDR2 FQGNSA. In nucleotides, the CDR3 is TGTGCCAGCAGCTTATACAGGGAAGATACGCAGTATTTT. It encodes CASSLYREDTQYF.

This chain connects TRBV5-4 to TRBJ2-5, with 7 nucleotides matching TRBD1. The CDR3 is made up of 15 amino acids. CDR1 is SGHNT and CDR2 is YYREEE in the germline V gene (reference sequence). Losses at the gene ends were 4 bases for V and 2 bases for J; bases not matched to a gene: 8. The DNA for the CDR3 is TGTGCCAGCAGCACCGGACAGGACGATCAAGAGACCCAGTACTTC. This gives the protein CASSTGQDDQETQYF.

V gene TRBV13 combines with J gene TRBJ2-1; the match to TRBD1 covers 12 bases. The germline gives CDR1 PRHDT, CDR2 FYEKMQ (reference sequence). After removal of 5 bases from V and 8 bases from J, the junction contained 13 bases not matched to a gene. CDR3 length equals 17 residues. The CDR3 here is CASSKNPGTGGWHEQFF. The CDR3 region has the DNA TGTGCCAGCAGCAAGAACCCCGGGACAGGGGGCTGGCATGAGCAGTTCTTC.

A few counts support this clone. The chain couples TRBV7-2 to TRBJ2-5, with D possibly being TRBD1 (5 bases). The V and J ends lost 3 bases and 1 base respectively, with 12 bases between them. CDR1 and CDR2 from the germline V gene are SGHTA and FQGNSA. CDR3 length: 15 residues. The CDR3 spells CASSFRQGFQETQYF. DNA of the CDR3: TGTGCCAGCAGCTTTCGCCAGGGTTTCCAAGAGACCCAGTACTTC.